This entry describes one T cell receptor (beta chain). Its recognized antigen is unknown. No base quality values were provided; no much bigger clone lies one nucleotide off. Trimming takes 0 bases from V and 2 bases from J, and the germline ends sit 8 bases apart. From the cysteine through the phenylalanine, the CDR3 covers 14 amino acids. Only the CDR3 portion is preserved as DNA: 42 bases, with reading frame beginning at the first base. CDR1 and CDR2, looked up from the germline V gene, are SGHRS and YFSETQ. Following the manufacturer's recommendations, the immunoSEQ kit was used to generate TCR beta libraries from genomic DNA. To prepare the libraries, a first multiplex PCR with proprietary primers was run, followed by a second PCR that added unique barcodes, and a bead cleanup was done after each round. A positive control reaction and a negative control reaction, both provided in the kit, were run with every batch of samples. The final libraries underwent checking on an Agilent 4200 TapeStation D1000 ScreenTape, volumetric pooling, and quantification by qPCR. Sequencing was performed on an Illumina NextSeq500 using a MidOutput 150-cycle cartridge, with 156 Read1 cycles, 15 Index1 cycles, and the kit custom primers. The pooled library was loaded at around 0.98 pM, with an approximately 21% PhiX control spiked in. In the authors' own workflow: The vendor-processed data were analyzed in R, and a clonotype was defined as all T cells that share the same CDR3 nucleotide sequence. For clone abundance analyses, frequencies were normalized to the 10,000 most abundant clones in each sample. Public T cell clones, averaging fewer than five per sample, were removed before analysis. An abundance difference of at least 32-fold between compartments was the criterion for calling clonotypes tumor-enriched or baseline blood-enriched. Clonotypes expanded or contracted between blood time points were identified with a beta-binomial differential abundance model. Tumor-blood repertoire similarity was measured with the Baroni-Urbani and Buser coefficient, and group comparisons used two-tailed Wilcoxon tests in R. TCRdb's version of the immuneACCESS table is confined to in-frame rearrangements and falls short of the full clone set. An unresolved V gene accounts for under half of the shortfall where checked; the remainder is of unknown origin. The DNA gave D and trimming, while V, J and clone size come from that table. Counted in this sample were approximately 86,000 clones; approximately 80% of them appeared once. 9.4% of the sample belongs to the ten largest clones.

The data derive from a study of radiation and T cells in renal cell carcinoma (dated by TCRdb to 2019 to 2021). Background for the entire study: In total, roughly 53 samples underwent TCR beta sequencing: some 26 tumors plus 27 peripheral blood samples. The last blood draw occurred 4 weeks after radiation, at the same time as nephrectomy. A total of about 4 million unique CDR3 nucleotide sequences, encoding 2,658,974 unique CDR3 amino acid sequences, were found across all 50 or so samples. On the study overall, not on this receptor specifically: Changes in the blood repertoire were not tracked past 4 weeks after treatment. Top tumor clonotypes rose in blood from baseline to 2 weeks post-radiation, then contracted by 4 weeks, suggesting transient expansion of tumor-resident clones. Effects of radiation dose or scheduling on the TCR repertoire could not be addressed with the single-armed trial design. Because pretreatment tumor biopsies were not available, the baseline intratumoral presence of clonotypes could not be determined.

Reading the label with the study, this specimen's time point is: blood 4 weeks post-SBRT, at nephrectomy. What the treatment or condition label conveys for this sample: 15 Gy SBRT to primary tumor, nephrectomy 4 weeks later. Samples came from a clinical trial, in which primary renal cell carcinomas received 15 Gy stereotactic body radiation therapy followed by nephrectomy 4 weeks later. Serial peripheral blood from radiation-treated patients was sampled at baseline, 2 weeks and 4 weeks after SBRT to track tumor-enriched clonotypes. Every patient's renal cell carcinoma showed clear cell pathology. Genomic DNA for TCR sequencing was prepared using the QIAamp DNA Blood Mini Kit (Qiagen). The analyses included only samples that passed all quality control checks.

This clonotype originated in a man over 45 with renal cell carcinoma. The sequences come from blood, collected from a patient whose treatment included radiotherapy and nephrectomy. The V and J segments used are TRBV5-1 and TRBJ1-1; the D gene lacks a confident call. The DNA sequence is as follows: TGCGCCAGCAGCTTGGCCGAGGGTAACACTGAAGCTTTCTTT. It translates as CASSLAEGNTEAFF.